These 10 T cell receptor beta chains share one sample of origin, sequenced in a study of identical twins. TCRdb re-called the 5' RACE reads with MiXCR, one entry per CDR3 protein. The repertoire holds approximately 530,000 distinct CDR3 sequences, with around 20% as singletons. These sequences were also reported in another study, on yellow fever vaccine responses in identical twins.

Sequenced sample: CD4+ T cells sorted from blood. These receptors originate from a woman aged 18-29 years in good health.

This clonotype was counted a few times. The genes are TRBV5-1 and TRBJ2-3, with 8 bases matching TRBD2. V lost 2 bases and J lost 4; bases outside the gene matches: 6. The CDR3 consists of 15 residues. Germline CDR1 reads SGHRS; CDR2 reads YFSETQ. CDR3 residues: CASSLGGLESDTQYF. The DNA of the CDR3 is TGCGCCAGCAGCTTAGGGGGACTAGAGTCAGATACGCAGTATTTT.

This clonotype has only a few counts. This chain links TRBV7-8 with TRBJ2-2, with a weak D call TRBD1 (6 bases). Germline V gene data show CDR1 as SGHVS and CDR2 as FQNEAQ. The CDR3 is made up of 17 amino acids. Trimming took 0 bases from V and 6 from J, leaving 17 bases between them. The CDR3 DNA sequence: TGTGCCAGCAGCTTAGCGCTGGTCTTGGGGGCATCCGGGGAGCTGTTTTTT. Translating gives CASSLALVLGASGELFF.

This chain joins TRBV7-2 and TRBJ2-5; TRBD2 agrees at 7 bases. CDR1 SGHTA and CDR2 FQGNSA come from the germline V gene. J was trimmed by 2 bases and V by 4 bases; bases with no gene match: 7. CDR3 size: 15 residues. DNA for the CDR3: TGTGCCAGCAGCTACACCGGGACTACTCAAGAGACCCAGTACTTC. Encoded protein: CASSYTGTTQETQYF.

This clonotype turned up a few times. CDR3 sequence (DNA): TGTGCCATCAGTGAGGGGACAGGGGTCGGTGATGGCTACACCTTC. The encoded protein is CAISEGTGVGDGYTF. This chain connects TRBV10-3 to TRBJ1-2, with 10 positions matching TRBD1. The CDR3 covers 15 residues. CDR1 ENHRY and CDR2 SYGVKD come from the germline V gene. V shed 2 bases, J shed 6 bases, and the junction held 6 bases outside the gene matches.

The chain combines TRBV7-2 with TRBJ1-1; maybe TRBD1 (6 bases). V lost 3 bases, J lost 8 bases, and 16 bases lay in between. Germline CDR1 SGHTA, CDR2 FQGNSA. The CDR3 totals 14 residues. The CDR3 is CASSFEGGLDEAFF. The CDR3 DNA follows: TGTGCCAGCAGCTTTGAGGGGGGACTAGACGAAGCTTTCTTT.

This rearrangement joins TRBV3-1 to TRBJ2-1; D gene unclear. The CDR3 contains 14 residues. Trimming took 1 base from V and 7 from J, leaving 11 bases between them. Germline CDR1 reads LGHDT; CDR2 reads YNNKEL (reference sequence). The CDR3 DNA reads TGTGCCAGCAGCCAAGGGCCCGCTCGGAATGAGCAGTTCTTC. It encodes CASSQGPARNEQFF.

This clonotype was counted ten times or more. The chain couples TRBV12-3 or TRBV12-4 to TRBJ1-1, with 9 bases lining up with TRBD1. Trimming at V came to 7 bases and at J to 5 bases, leaving 8 bases not matched to a gene. CDR3 size: 14 residues. The CDR3 reads CASIVTGGLTEAFF. CDR3 bases: TGTGCCAGCATCGTTACAGGGGGCTTAACTGAAGCTTTCTTT.

This chain connects TRBV6-1 to TRBJ1-1; D not resolved. In germline, CDR1 is MNHNS, CDR2 SASEGT. The CDR3 loop spans 14 amino acids. Trimming pared 2 bases from V and 6 bases from J, leaving 13 bases between. The CDR3 sequence: CASSENAVTAEAFF. The CDR3 DNA follows: TGTGCCAGCAGTGAAAATGCTGTCACAGCTGAAGCTTTCTTT.

This chain links TRBV6-4 with TRBJ1-1; possible D gene TRBD1, 6 bases. Germline CDR1 is MRHNA and CDR2 is SNTAGT. The CDR3 is made up of 14 amino acids. The V end lost 2 bases, the J end lost 8 bases, and 15 bases lay between the germline ends. CDR3 in amino acids: CASSDQPWTEEAFF. DNA of the CDR3: TGTGCCAGCAGTGACCAACCCTGGACAGAGGAAGCTTTCTTT.

The J gene is TRBJ2-2, the V gene TRBV5-1; tentatively, D is TRBD2 (6 bases). CDR3 length: 16 amino acids. Germline V gene lookup returns CDR1 SGHRS and CDR2 YFSETQ. With 2 bases removed from V and 6 bases from J, the gap between germline ends came to 17 bases. The CDR3 DNA sequence: TGCGCCAGCAGCTTCGCGGGGCTGGGGAATGCCGGGGAGCTGTTTTTT. This gives the protein CASSFAGLGNAGELFF.